One T cell receptor beta chain is described in this entry. What it binds is not known. The entry originates in a study of T cells in Graves' hyperthyroidism and ophthalmopathy. Study outcomes and limitations: Clonotypes that were expanded in thyroid above 0.001 mostly appeared in blood too.

Patients were excluded for uncontrolled infection, other autoimmune disease, pregnancy or lactation. Clinical symptoms, serum thyroxine and TRAb, thyroid ultrasound and orbital computed tomography together formed the diagnostic basis. Amplified regions were TCR beta CDR3 sequences from RNA transcripts. First-round RT-PCR of the TCR CDR3 relied on the HTBI primer set. TCRdb reprocessed the multiplex PCR reads with MiXCR, giving one entry per CDR3 protein. This sample has around 600,000 distinct CDR3 sequences, with just under 45% found just once. Per the germline V gene, CDR1 is SGHTA and CDR2 is FQGTGA. The CDR3 totals 14 residues. Trimming removed 5 bases from V and 6 bases from J; junction bases left unmatched: 3.

This TCR was recovered from an adult man with Graves' disease, either hyperthyroidism or ophthalmopathy (not recorded which). The specimen sequenced was peripheral blood or thyroid tissue (not recorded which). This chain connects TRBV7-3 to TRBJ2-3, with 12 bases fitting TRBD2. As DNA, the CDR3 is TGTGCCAGCAGCGGACTAGCGGGGAGGGATACGCAGTATTTT. It is translated as CASSGLAGRDTQYF.